Only a few counts were recorded for the clone carrying this T cell receptor beta chain. CDR1 and CDR2 from the germline V gene are DFQATT and SNEGSKA (reference sequence). There are 11 residues in the CDR3. Between the trimmed V and J ends, which lost 3 bases and 7 bases, there was a span of 6 bases. The data were obtained in a study of blood T cell repertoires in COVID-19. Study context: The United States, Italy and Spain were the sources of the acute and convalescent COVID-19 samples. The cDNA or gDNA used as material had been derived from T cells, B-cell-depleted T cells, or PBMCs.

Source study methods: Researchers report that nucleated cell counts were estimated from reference gene primer amplification. The method was immunoSEQ multiplex PCR; TCRdb's version includes in-frame clones alone and lacks a portion of them. The V and J calls and clone size are taken from that table; D and trimming were inferred from the DNA. The sample has some 370,000 clones, 90% seen once; the top ten hold 6.5% to 8%. The TCR originated in a young man with active or convalescent COVID-19. The specimen sequenced was peripheral blood. The chain uses TRBV20-1 and TRBJ2-2, with unresolved D. This CDR3 is CSASRFGELFF. In nucleotides, the CDR3 is TGCAGTGCTAGTCGGTTCGGGGAGCTGTTTTTT.